Sequencing of this T cell receptor (beta chain) was carried out in a study of blood T cell repertoires in COVID-19. The CDR3 runs to 14 residues. The ends lost 2 bases at V and 4 bases at J; junction bases unmatched: 3. The germline V gene encodes CDR1 SGHRS and CDR2 YFSETQ. This clone occurred once. The method was immunoSEQ multiplex PCR; TCRdb's version includes in-frame clones alone and lacks a portion of them. The sample has hundreds of thousands of clones, about 80% seen once; the top ten hold about 3%. The rearrangement uses TRBV5-1 and TRBJ2-3; 8 bases align to TRBD1. The receptor was derived from a woman over 75 with acute or convalescent COVID-19. Sequenced input: peripheral blood. The CDR3 reads CASSFGQGADTQYF. Written as DNA, the CDR3 is TGCGCCAGCAGCTTCGGACAGGGTGCAGATACGCAGTATTTT.